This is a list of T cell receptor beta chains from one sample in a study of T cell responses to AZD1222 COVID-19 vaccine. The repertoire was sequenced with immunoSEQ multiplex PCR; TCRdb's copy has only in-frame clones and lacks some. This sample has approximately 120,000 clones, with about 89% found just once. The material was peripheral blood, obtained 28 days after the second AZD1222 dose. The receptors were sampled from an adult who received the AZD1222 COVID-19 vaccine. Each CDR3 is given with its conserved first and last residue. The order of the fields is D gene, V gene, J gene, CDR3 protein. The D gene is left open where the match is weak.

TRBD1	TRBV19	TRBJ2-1	CASRRGPVDEQFF
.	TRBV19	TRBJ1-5	CASSSHRAQPQHF
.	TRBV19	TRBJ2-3	CASSTMGLRGATQYF
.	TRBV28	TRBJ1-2	CASSLGGGNYGYTF
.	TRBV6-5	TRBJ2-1	CASSYDSSYNEQFF
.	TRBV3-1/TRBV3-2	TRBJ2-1	CASTGSLNFYNEQFF
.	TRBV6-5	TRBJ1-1	CASSPRDRQAFF
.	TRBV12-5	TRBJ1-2	CASGLFADYGYTF
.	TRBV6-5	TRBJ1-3	CASSYRGFGNTIYF
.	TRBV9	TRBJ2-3	CASSVPKGGGTDTQYF
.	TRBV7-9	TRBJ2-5	CASSLGTNQETQYF
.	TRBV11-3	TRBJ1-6	CASSLLIEPLHF
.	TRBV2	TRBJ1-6	CASRRDGYNSPLHF
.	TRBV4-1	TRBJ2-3	CASSQGRGKLTDTQYF
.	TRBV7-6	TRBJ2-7	CASSPLEEQYF
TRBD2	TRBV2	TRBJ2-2	CASGWVAGDTGELFF
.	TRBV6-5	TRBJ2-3	CASRGLTDTQYF
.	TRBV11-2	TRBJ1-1	CASSLVTGNTEAFF
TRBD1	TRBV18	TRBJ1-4	CASSPSGTGFPNEKLFF
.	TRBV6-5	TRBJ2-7	CASRPDGAYEQYF
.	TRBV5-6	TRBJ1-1	CASSLVYTEAFF
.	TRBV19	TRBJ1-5	CASSPTGSGNQPQHF
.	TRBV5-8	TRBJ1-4	CASSLPTVLNEKLFF
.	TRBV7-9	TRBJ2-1	CASSLVVGQDNEQFF
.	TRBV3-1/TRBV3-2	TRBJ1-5	CASSQDSTGPQHF
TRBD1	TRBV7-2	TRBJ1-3	CASSFRQGGNTIYF
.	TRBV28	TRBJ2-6	CASGNYWANVLTF